The 18 T cell receptor beta chains presented below share a single source sample, sequenced in a study of graft-versus-host responses after intestinal transplantation. Sequenced by immunoSEQ multiplex PCR; TCRdb stores in-frame clones only, minus some. The sample lists 12,000 or so clones, over 90% occurring once. The specimen was PBMCs, collected 109 to 110 days after intestinal transplant. All receptors derive from a human patient who received an intestinal transplant, so some T cells may come from the graft donor.

The chain has TRBV18 and TRBJ1-5, with D possibly TRBD1 on 6 matching bases. Germline V gene data show CDR1 as KGHSH and CDR2 as LQKENI. This CDR3 contains 15 residues. V gave up 3 bases and J gave up 4 bases, with 13 bases separating them. The CDR3 loop reads CASSPRPQGNQPQHF. In DNA, the CDR3 is TGTGCCAGCTCACCCCGACCCCAGGGGAATCAGCCCCAGCATTTT.

The chain has TRBV10-3 and TRBJ2-3; a weak D match, TRBD2 (6 bases). Trimming stripped 0 bases from V and 0 bases from J, with 10 bases between. The CDR3 sequence is 16 residues long. The germline gives CDR1 ENHRY, CDR2 SYGVKD. The CDR3 region has the DNA TGTGCCATCAGTGAGTCGGGCGGGACCAGCACAGATACGCAGTATTTT. Its translation: CAISESGGTSTDTQYF.

Turning to this clone: This sample includes further DNA sequences coding for the same CDR3. This sequence joins TRBV5-1 and TRBJ2-7; D gene ambiguous. This CDR3 has 11 residues. The germline CDR1 and CDR2 sequences are SGHRS and YFSETQ. Deletions cut 0 bases from V and 7 bases from J, with 5 bases between. CDR3 sequence: CASSLVGEQYF. CDR3 coding DNA: TGCGCCAGCAGCTTGGTAGGGGAGCAGTACTTC.

The genes are TRBV27 and TRBJ2-3, with D maybe TRBD2 (6 bases). The V end lost 4 bases, the J end lost 10 bases, and 12 bases lay between the germline ends. This CDR3 spans 12 amino acids. Germline V gene sequence: CDR1 MNHEY, CDR2 SMNVEV (reference sequence). CDR3 region: CASSSTGVAQYF. The CDR3 coding sequence is TGTGCCAGCAGTTCCACGGGGGTTGCGCAGTATTTT.

J is TRBJ2-7 and V is TRBV7-2; D is unresolved. There are 14 residues in the CDR3. Deletions cut 5 bases from V and 0 bases from J, with 11 bases between. CDR1 SGHTA and CDR2 FQGNSA come from the germline V gene. CDR3 in amino acids: CASSPRTGSYEQYF. CDR3 sequence (DNA): TGTGCCAGCAGCCCTAGGACGGGCTCCTACGAGCAGTACTTC. The complete variable domain, with remaining parts taken from reference TRBV7-2 and TRBJ2-7, reads GAGVSQSPSNKVTEKGKDVELRCDPISGHTALYWYRQSLGQGLEFLIYFQGNSAPDKSGLPSDRFSAERTGGSVSTLTIQRTQQEDSAVYLCASSPRTGSYEQYFGPGTRLTVT.

The V call is TRBV18, the J call TRBJ1-2, with 7 bases aligning to TRBD1. The junction had 3 bases not matched to a gene; V was cut back by 3 bases and J by 5 bases. This CDR3 is 13 amino acids long. Germline V lookup: CDR1 KGHSH, CDR2 LQKENI. The chain's CDR3 is CASSPDREYGYTF. Here the CDR3 DNA reads TGTGCCAGCTCACCCGACAGGGAATATGGCTACACCTTC.

J is TRBJ2-7 and V is TRBV19; 11 bases are a match to TRBD1. This CDR3 comprises 14 residues. V shed 5 bases and J 3 bases; nucleotides not matched to a gene: 3. In germline, CDR1 is LNHDA, CDR2 SQIVND (reference sequence). CDR3 protein: CASSFGTGGYEQYF. The CDR3 nucleotides are TGTGCCAGTAGTTTTGGGACAGGGGGCTACGAGCAGTACTTC.

This chain uses TRBV13 with TRBJ2-1, with 14 nucleotides matching TRBD2. CDR3 length: 19 amino acids. Trimming cost V 5 bases and J 0 bases; bases outside gene matches: 9. CDR1 and CDR2 (germline): PRHDT, FYEKMQ (reference sequence). The CDR3 here is CASSEGLAGVGSSYNEQFF. CDR3 DNA: TGTGCCAGCAGCGAGGGACTAGCGGGAGTAGGGAGCTCCTACAATGAGCAGTTCTTC.

This chain uses TRBV7-3 with TRBJ2-3; D possibly corresponds to TRBD2 (5 bases). V lost 2 bases to trimming and J lost 5 bases, with 11 bases between them. Germline assignment: CDR1 SGHTA and CDR2 FQGTGA. The length of the CDR3 is 14 residues. CDR3 region: CASSLDYPGDTQYF. In nucleotides, the CDR3 is TGTGCCAGCAGCTTAGACTACCCGGGAGATACGCAGTATTTT.

The V call is TRBV29-1, the J call TRBJ2-3; 7 nucleotides agree with TRBD2. Germline CDR1 reads SQVTM; CDR2 reads ANQGSEA. The CDR3 totals 14 residues. V was pared by 5 bases and J by 0 bases, with 5 bases of the junction left unmatched. The CDR3 coding sequence is TGCAGCGTTCTGACTAGCACTAGCACAGATACGCAGTATTTT. It codes for CSVLTSTSTDTQYF.

V is TRBV6-1 and J is TRBJ1-5; TRBD1 might be the D (5 bases). Trimming shortened V by 4 bases and J by 5 bases, and 15 bases separated the two germline ends. The CDR3 sequence is 15 residues long. Per germline, CDR1 MNHNS and CDR2 SASEGT. The CDR3 here is CASSGRVGKDQPQHF. For the CDR3, the DNA is TGTGCCAGCAGTGGCAGGGTAGGTAAGGATCAGCCCCAGCATTTT.

The chain carries TRBV4-1 and TRBJ2-2; no firm D call. Trimming stripped 1 base from V and 9 bases from J, with 9 bases between. The CDR3 is 13 residues long. Germline CDR1 MGHRA, CDR2 YSYEKL. CDR3 sequence: CASSQGPGWELFF. In DNA, the CDR3 is TGCGCCAGCAGCCAAGGACCCGGGTGGGAGCTGTTTTTT.

J is TRBJ2-7 and V is TRBV4-1, with D possibly matching TRBD2 (6 bases). The V end lost 5 bases, the J end lost 1 base, and 15 bases lay between the germline ends. The CDR3 runs to 15 residues. CDR1 and CDR2 from the germline V gene are MGHRA and YSYEKL. The chain's CDR3 is CASSYDTSLSYEQYF. The CDR3, as DNA: TGCGCCAGCAGCTATGATACTAGCCTTTCCTACGAGCAGTACTTC.

This clone was found a few times. This chain links TRBV19 with TRBJ2-2; weak D call: TRBD2 (5 bases). The CDR3 consists of 16 residues. Deletions cut 7 bases from V and 3 bases from J, with 18 bases between. Per the germline V gene, CDR1 is LNHDA and CDR2 is SQIVND (reference sequence). The CDR3 sequence: CASIRTVTRDTGELFF. CDR3 coding DNA: TGTGCCAGTATAAGGACGGTTACGAGGGACACCGGGGAGCTGTTTTTT.

V and J are TRBV27 and TRBJ1-6; no clear D. From germline, CDR1 is MNHEY and CDR2 SMNVEV (reference sequence). Trimming pared 2 bases from V and 7 bases from J, leaving 6 bases between. The CDR3 has 13 amino acids. The DNA of the CDR3 is TGTGCCAGCAGTTTAGACGGGAATTCACCCCTCCACTTT. Its translation is CASSLDGNSPLHF.

The CDR3 loop reads CASSWTDTQYF. CDR3 bases: TGTGCCAGCAGTTGGACAGATACGCAGTATTTT. The gene calls are TRBV25-1 and TRBJ2-3, with D unclear. Germline CDR1 reads MGHDK; CDR2 reads SYGVNS. Trimming shortened V by 5 bases and J by 3 bases, and 3 bases separated the two germline ends. The CDR3 spans 11 residues.

This chain links TRBV9 with TRBJ2-5; D assignment may be TRBD1 or TRBD2 (5 bases each). Deletions cut 0 bases from V and 4 bases from J, with 7 bases between. Germline loops: CDR1 SGDLS, CDR2 YYNGEE. This CDR3 comprises 13 residues. CDR3 amino acids: CASSVGDGETQYF. The CDR3 DNA sequence: TGTGCCAGCAGCGTAGGGGACGGAGAGACCCAGTACTTC.

This clone was seen just once. Other DNA sequences in this sample translate to the same CDR3. V is TRBV6-1 and J is TRBJ2-7; 11 nucleotides align to TRBD2. CDR1 and CDR2 (germline): MNHNS, SASEGT. CDR3 length: 14 residues. The ends lost 6 bases at V and 1 base at J; junction bases unmatched: 2. The CDR3 protein is CASRGTSGSYEQYF. As DNA, the CDR3 is TGTGCCAGCAGGGGGACTAGCGGTTCCTACGAGCAGTACTTC.